These 3 T cell receptor beta chains share one sample of origin, sequenced in a study of shared clonotypes between healthy human individuals (dated by TCRdb to 2020 to 2022). The library was built by means of the immunoSEQ multiplex PCR assay. In its TCRdb copy, this immuneACCESS table keeps in-frame sequences only and misses some clones. Where compared with another copy, unresolved V genes explain less than half of these, and the others have no known cause. The sample includes roughly 1,600,000 clones, with approximately 98.5% observed a single time. Roughly 0.36% of the sample rests with the top ten. The sample consisted of naive CD4+ T cells sorted from blood. Taken with the paper, the label for cell subset or site translates to: CD45RA+ positively selected. Receptors were obtained from a young man in good health.

The V call is TRBV2, the J call TRBJ2-7; 11 bases are a match to TRBD1. The CDR3 is 15 residues long. V lost 3 bases and J lost 5; bases outside the gene matches: 6. Germline assignment: CDR1 SNHLY and CDR2 FYNNEI. CDR3 in DNA: TGTGCCAGCAGTGAGGACAGGGGGCTTTTCAACGAGCAGTACTTC. Amino acids: CASSEDRGLFNEQYF.

V is TRBV7-8 and J is TRBJ2-1; D call uncertain. The germline V gene encodes CDR1 SGHVS and CDR2 FQNEAQ. Trimming took 5 bases from V and 0 from J, leaving 11 bases between them. The CDR3 covers 15 residues. The CDR3 is CASSNPLVSYNEQFF. The CDR3 DNA follows: TGTGCCAGCAGCAATCCTCTAGTCTCCTACAATGAGCAGTTCTTC.

V and J are TRBV28 and TRBJ2-7, with TRBD2 matching over 7 bases. Germline V lookup: CDR1 MDHEN, CDR2 SYDVKM. This CDR3 region has 17 residues. After removal of 1 base from V and 5 bases from J, the junction contained 14 bases not matched to a gene. In nucleotides, the CDR3 is TGTGCCAGCAGTTTATCTGGTCGCGGGAGAGTTGGCGACGAGCAGTACTTC. This gives the protein CASSLSGRGRVGDEQYF.